Included here is one T cell receptor beta chain sequence, with context. Its antigen is undetermined. The source of the sample is a study of radiation and T cells in renal cell carcinoma. As to time point: baseline pretreatment blood. Noted treatment: 15 Gy SBRT to primary tumor, nephrectomy 4 weeks later. The ends were cut back, 4 bases at V and 2 bases at J, with 9 bases in the middle. The CDR3 loop spans 13 amino acids. Germline V CDR1 and CDR2: MGHDK, SYGVNS. Measured with immunoSEQ multiplex PCR; TCRdb has only the in-frame clones, and not every one. Of over 85,000 clones listed, over 65% are singletons. Findings and caveats of the study: Baseline intratumoral clonotype presence is unknown without pretreatment biopsies.

This sample comprised blood, obtained from a patient whose treatment included radiotherapy and nephrectomy. The V call is TRBV25-1, the J call TRBJ2-7, with D tentatively TRBD2 (6 bases). The source of this sequence is a man between 60 and 75 years old with renal cell carcinoma. The CDR3 here is CASSAGGTYEQYF. For the CDR3, the DNA is TGTGCCAGCAGTGCCGGAGGGACCTACGAGCAGTACTTC.